This T cell receptor (beta chain) is from a study of T cell repertoires in cytomegalovirus infection. This clonotype came up a few times. Its antigen is as yet unknown. This CDR3 spans 12 amino acids. CDR1 and CDR2 (germline): SGHDN, FVKESK. Trimming cost V 4 bases and J 8 bases, with 9 bases left between them. A single record per CDR3 protein comes from TCRdb applying MiXCR to the reads. This sample carries 310,000 or so distinct CDR3 sequences, roughly 25% of them seen once, and the ten largest clones take around 14%. Broader study findings: HLA-C-restricted CMV-specific TCR beta clonotypes were dominant in the ex vivo response.

The receptor was isolated from a human donor in good health (CMV status not recorded). Some clones in this sample may be carry-over from other donors' samples. The rearrangement uses TRBV14 and TRBJ2-1, with a tentative D call TRBD2 (7 bases). Sequencing used PBMCs. The CDR3 DNA reads as TGTGCCAGCAGCCGAGGGGGGGATGAGCAGTTCTTC. This codes for CASSRGGDEQFF.